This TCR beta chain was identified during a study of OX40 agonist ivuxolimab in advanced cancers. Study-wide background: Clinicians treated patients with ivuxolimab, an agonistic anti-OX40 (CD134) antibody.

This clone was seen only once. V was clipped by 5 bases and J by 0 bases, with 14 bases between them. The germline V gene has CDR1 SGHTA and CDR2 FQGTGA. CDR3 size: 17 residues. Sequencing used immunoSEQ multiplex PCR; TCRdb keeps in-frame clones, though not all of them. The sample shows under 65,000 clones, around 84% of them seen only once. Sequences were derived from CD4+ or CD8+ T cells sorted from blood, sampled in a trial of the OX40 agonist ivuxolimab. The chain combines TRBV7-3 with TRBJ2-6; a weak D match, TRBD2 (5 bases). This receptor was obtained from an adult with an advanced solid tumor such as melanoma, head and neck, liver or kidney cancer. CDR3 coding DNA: TGTGCCAGCAGCGCCGGGATTACTAGCTCTGGGGCCAACGTCCTGACTTTC. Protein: CASSAGITSSGANVLTF. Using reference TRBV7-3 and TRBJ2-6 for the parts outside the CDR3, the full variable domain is GAGVSQTPSNKVTEKGKYVELRCDPISGHTALYWYRQSLGQGPEFLIYFQGTGAADDSGLPNDRFFAVRPEGSVSTLKIQRTERGDSAVYLCASSAGITSSGANVLTFGAGSRLTVL.